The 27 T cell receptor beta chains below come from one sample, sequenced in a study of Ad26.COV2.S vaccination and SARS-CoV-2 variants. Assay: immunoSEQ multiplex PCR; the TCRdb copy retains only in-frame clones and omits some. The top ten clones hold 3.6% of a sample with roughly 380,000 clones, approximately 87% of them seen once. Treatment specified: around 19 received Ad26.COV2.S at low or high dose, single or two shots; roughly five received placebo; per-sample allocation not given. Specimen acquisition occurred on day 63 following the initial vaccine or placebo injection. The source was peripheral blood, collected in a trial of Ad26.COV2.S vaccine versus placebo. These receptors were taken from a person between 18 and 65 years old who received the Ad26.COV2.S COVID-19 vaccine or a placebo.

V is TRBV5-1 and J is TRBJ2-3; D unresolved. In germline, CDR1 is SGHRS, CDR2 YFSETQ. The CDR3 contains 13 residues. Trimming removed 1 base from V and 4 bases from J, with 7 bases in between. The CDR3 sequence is CASSLKGSDTQYF. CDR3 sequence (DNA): TGCGCCAGCAGCTTGAAAGGGTCAGATACGCAGTATTTT.

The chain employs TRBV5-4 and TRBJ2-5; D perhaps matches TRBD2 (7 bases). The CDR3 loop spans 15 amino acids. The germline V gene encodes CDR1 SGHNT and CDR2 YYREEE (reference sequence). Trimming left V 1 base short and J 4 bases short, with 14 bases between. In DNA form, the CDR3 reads TGTGCCAGCAGCTTGTGGGGGGGCAGTGGAGAGACCCAGTACTTC. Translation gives CASSLWGGSGETQYF.

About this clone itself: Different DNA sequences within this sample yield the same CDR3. The CDR3 loop is CASSLGQGGYEQYF. In DNA, the CDR3 is TGCGCCAGCAGCCTGGGACAGGGAGGTTACGAGCAGTACTTC. The chain has TRBV5-1 and TRBJ2-7; 9 bases are a match to TRBD1. V lost 4 bases and J lost 4; bases outside the gene matches: 6. Germline V CDR1 and CDR2: SGHRS, YFSETQ. CDR3 length: 14 amino acids.

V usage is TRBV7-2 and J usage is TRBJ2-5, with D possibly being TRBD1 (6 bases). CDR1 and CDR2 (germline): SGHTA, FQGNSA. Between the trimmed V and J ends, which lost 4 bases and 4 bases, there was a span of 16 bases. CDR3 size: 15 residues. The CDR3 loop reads CASSSRTDPSETQYF. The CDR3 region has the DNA TGTGCCAGCAGCTCTCGGACAGACCCCTCAGAGACCCAGTACTTC. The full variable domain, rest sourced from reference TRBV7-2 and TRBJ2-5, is GAGVSQSPSNKVTEKGKDVELRCDPISGHTALYWYRQSLGQGLEFLIYFQGNSAPDKSGLPSDRFSAERTGGSVSTLTIQRTQQEDSAVYLCASSSRTDPSETQYFGPGTRLLVL.

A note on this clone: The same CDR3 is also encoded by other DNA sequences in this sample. CDR3 nucleotide sequence: TGCGCCAGCAGCTTGGAAGGACAGGGAAATTCACCCCTCCACTTT. Translation: CASSLEGQGNSPLHF. The rearrangement joins TRBV5-1 to TRBJ1-6, with 8 bases aligning to TRBD1. The ends lost 0 bases at V and 7 bases at J; junction bases unmatched: 3. In germline, CDR1 is SGHRS, CDR2 YFSETQ. The CDR3 length is 15 residues. The complete variable domain, with remaining parts taken from reference TRBV5-1 and TRBJ1-6, reads KAGVTQTPRYLIKTRGQQVTLSCSPISGHRSVSWYQQTPGQGLQFLFEYFSETQRNKGNFPGRFSGRQFSNSRSEMNVSTLELGDSALYLCASSLEGQGNSPLHFGNGTRLTVT.

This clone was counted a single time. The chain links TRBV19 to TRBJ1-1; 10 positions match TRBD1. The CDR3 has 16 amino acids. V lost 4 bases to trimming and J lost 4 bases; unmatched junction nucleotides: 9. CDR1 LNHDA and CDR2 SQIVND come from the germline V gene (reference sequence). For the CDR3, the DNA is TGTGCCAGTAGTAACCGTTTTGGACAGGGGGGCACTGAAGCTTTCTTT. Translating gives CASSNRFGQGGTEAFF.

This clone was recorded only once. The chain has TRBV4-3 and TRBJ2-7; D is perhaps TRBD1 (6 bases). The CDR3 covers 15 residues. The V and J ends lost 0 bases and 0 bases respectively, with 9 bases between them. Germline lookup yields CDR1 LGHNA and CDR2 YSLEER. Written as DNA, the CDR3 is TGCGCCAGCAGCCAAGATAGGGACATCTCCTACGAGCAGTACTTC. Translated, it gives CASSQDRDISYEQYF.

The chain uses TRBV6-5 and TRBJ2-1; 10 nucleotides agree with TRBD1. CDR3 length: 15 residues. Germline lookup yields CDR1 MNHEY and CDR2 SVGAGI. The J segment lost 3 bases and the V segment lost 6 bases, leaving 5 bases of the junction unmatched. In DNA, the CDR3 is TGTGCCAGCAGGACTGGGACAGGGGACTACAATGAGCAGTTCTTC. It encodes CASRTGTGDYNEQFF.

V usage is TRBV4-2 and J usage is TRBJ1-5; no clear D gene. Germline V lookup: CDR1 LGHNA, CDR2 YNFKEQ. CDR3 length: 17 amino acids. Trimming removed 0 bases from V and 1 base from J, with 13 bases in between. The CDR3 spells CASSQEPWEVSNQPQHF. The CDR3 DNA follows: TGTGCCAGCAGCCAAGAGCCATGGGAAGTCAGCAATCAGCCCCAGCATTTT.

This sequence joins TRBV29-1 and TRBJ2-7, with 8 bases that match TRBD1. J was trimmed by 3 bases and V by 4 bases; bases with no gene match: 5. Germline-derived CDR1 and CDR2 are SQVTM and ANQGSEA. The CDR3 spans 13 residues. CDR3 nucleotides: TGCAGCGTTGCAGGGACAGGTAACTACGAGCAGTACTTC. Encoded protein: CSVAGTGNYEQYF.

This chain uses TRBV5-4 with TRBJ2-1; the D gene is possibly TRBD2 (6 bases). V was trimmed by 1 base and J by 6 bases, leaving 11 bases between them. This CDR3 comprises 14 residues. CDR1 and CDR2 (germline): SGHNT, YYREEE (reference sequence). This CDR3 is CASSLWGLSNEQFF. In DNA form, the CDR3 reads TGTGCCAGCAGCTTGTGGGGACTCAGCAATGAGCAGTTCTTC.

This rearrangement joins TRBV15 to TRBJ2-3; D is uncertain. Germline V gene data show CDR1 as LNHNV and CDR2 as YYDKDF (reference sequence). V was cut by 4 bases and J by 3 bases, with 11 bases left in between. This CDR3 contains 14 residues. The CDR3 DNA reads TGTGCCACCAGCAAGGGATTTGGGACAGATACGCAGTATTTT. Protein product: CATSKGFGTDTQYF.

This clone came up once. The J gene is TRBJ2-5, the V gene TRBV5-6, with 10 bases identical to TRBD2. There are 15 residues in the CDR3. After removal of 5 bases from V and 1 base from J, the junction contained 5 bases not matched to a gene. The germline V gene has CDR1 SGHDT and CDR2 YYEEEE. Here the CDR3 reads CASREAGGPQETQYF. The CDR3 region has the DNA TGTGCCAGCAGGGAAGCGGGGGGGCCCCAAGAGACCCAGTACTTC.

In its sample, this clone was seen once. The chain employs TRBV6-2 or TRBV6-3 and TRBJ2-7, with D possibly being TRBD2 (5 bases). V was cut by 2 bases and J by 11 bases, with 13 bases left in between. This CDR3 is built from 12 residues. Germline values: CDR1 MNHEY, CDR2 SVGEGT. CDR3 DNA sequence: TGTGCCAGCAGTTACGGATTCGGGGATAAGTACTTC. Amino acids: CASSYGFGDKYF.

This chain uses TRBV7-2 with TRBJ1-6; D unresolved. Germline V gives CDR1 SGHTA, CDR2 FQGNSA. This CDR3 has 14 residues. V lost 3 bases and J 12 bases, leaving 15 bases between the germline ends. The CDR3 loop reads CASSFSNPSQPLHF. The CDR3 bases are TGTGCCAGCAGCTTTAGTAACCCCTCTCAACCCCTCCACTTT.

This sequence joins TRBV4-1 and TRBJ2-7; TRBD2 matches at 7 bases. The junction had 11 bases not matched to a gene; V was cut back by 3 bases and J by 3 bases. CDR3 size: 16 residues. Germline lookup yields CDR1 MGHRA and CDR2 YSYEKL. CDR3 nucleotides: TGCGCCAGCAGCCAGGGGCGGGAGCCCGGGCTCTACGAGCAGTACTTC. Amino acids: CASSQGREPGLYEQYF.

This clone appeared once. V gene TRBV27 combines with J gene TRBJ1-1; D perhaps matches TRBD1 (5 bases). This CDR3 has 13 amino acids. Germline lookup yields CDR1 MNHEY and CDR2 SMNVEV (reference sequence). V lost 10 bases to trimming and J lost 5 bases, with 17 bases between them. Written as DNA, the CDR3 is TGTGCCACCTATGCCGTGTGGGGGACTGAAGCTTTCTTT. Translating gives CATYAVWGTEAFF.

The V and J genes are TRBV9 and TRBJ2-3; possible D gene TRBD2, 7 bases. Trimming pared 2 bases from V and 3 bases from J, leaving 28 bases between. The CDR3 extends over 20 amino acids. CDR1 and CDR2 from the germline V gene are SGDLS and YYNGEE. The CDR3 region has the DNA TGTGCCAGCAGCGTCGGTGGGGGGGCCGGGGGATACATCAGTACAGATACGCAGTATTTT. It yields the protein CASSVGGGAGGYISTDTQYF.

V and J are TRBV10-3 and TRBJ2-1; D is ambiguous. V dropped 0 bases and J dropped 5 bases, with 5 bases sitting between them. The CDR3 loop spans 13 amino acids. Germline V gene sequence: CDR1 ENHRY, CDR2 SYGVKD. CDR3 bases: TGTGCCATCAGTGAGTCGGCCCACAATGAGCAGTTCTTC. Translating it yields CAISESAHNEQFF.

The CDR3 DNA is TGTGCCAGCAGCTCCAGTCTGGGACAGGCCTATAATTCACCCCTCCACTTT. This sequence encodes CASSSSLGQAYNSPLHF. This chain connects TRBV5-6 to TRBJ1-6; 8 positions agree with TRBD1. The CDR3 totals 17 residues. Germline V gene data show CDR1 as SGHDT and CDR2 as YYEEEE. With V trimmed by 3 bases and J by 2 bases, 7 bases remained unmatched.

The CDR3, as DNA: TGTGCCACTATGGGACTAGCGTTCTATGAGCAGTTCTTC. This encodes CATMGLAFYEQFF. The chain couples TRBV27 to TRBJ2-1; 10 bases fit TRBD2. In germline, CDR1 is MNHEY, CDR2 SMNVEV (reference sequence). This CDR3 has 13 residues. V shed 10 bases and J 8 bases; nucleotides not matched to a gene: 8.

The CDR3 spells CASSEGPRKNIQYF. The CDR3 region has the DNA TGTGCCAGCAGTGAGGGTCCCAGAAAAAACATTCAGTACTTC. The chain links TRBV2 to TRBJ2-4; D remains unclear. The CDR3 extends over 14 amino acids. Germline CDR1 and CDR2: SNHLY and FYNNEI. V lost 3 bases and J 4 bases, leaving 10 bases between the germline ends.

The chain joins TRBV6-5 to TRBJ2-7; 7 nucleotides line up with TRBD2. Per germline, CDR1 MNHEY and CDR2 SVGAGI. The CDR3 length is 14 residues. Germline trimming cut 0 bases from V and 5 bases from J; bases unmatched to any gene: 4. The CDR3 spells CASSYSRGVNEQYF. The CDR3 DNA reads TGTGCCAGCAGTTACTCTCGGGGGGTCAACGAGCAGTACTTC.

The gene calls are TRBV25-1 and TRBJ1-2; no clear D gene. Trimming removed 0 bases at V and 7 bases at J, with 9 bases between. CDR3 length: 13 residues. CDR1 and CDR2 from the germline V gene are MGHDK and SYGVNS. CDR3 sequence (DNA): TGTGCCAGCAGTGAATATGGCGTTTCTGGCTACACCTTC. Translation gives CASSEYGVSGYTF.

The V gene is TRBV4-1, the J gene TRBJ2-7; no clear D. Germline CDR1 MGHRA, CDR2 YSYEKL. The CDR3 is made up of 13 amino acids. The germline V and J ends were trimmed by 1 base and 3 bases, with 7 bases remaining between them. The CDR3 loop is CASSQGSSYEQYF. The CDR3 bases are TGCGCCAGCAGCCAAGGTTCCAGCTACGAGCAGTACTTC.

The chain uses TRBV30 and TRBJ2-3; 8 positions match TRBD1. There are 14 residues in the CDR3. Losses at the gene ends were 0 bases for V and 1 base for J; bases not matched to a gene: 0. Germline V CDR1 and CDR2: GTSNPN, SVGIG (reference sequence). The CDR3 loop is CAWSVQGGTDTQYF. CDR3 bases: TGTGCCTGGAGTGTACAGGGGGGCACAGATACGCAGTATTTT. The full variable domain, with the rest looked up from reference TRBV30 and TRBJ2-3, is SQTIHQWPATLVQPVGSPLSLECTVEGTSNPNLYWYRQAAGRGLQLLFYSVGIGQISSEVPQNLSASRPQDRQFILSSKKLLLSDSGFYLCAWSVQGGTDTQYFGPGTRLTVL.

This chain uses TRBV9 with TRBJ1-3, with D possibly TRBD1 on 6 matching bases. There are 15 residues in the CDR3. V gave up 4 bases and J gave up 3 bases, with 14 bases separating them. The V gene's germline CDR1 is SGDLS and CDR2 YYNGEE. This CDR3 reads CASSPDGGFGNTIYF. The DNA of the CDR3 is TGTGCCAGCAGCCCGGACGGGGGCTTTGGAAACACCATATATTTT.